This passage covers 26 T cell receptor beta chains from one sample sequenced in a study of T cell responses to AZD1222 COVID-19 vaccine. Clones were read by immunoSEQ multiplex PCR, and TCRdb kept only the in-frame ones, dropping some. The sample yields about 160,000 clones, around 90% seen once. The sample consisted of peripheral blood, taken on day 0 of AZD1222 vaccination. The source of these receptors is an adult in good health.

The chain is built from TRBV4-1 and TRBJ1-4; D may be TRBD1 (5 bases). V was cut by 6 bases and J by 4 bases, with 18 bases left in between. This CDR3 is built from 16 residues. Per germline, CDR1 MGHRA and CDR2 YSYEKL. In nucleotides, the CDR3 is TGCGCCAGCAGTTCAGTCACAGCAGGGCGTAATGAAAAACTGTTTTTT. This gives the protein CASSSVTAGRNEKLFF.

The V gene is TRBV20-1, the J gene TRBJ2-7; D remains ambiguous. Trimming removed 3 bases from V and 2 bases from J, with 8 bases in between. The CDR3 covers 12 residues. The germline CDR1 and CDR2 sequences are DFQATT and SNEGSKA (reference sequence). The CDR3 DNA is TGCAGTGCTAGTGAAAGGGCCTACGAGCAGTACTTC. The encoded protein is CSASERAYEQYF.

The chain recombines TRBV30 with TRBJ1-4; no definite D call. The CDR3 extends over 14 amino acids. Looked up from germline, CDR1 is GTSNPN and CDR2 is SVGIG (reference sequence). V lost 0 bases and J 8 bases, leaving 13 bases between the germline ends. The CDR3 sequence: CAWSVRVSQEKLFF. CDR3 nucleotide sequence: TGTGCCTGGAGTGTACGAGTCAGCCAGGAAAAACTGTTTTTT.

This chain connects TRBV4-3 to TRBJ2-6; no reliable D call. The germline V and J ends were trimmed by 0 bases and 0 bases, with 6 bases remaining between them. This CDR3 has 16 amino acids. The germline gives CDR1 LGHNA, CDR2 YSLEER. CDR3 sequence (DNA): TGCGCCAGCAGCCAAGAACACAGCTCTGGGGCCAACGTCCTGACTTTC. The encoded protein is CASSQEHSSGANVLTF.

The chain couples TRBV5-1 to TRBJ2-5; 10 bases agree with TRBD1. The CDR3 runs 16 residues. Per germline, CDR1 SGHRS and CDR2 YFSETQ. Losses at the gene ends were 2 bases for V and 4 bases for J; bases not matched to a gene: 8. The CDR3 coding sequence is TGCGCCAGCAGCTTAACCGGGACAGGGGAGGGAGAGACCCAGTACTTC. Residues: CASSLTGTGEGETQYF.

In regard to this clone: Other DNA sequences of this sample code for an identical CDR3. The chain carries TRBV7-2 and TRBJ2-1, with D unresolved. The germline V and J ends were trimmed by 4 bases and 4 bases, with 8 bases remaining between them. Germline CDR1 is SGHTA and CDR2 is FQGNSA. The CDR3 contains 13 residues. In nucleotides, the CDR3 is TGTGCCAGCAGCTCCGAAATATACAATGAGCAGTTCTTC. It yields the protein CASSSEIYNEQFF.

This clone appeared a single time. V gene TRBV28 combines with J gene TRBJ1-6; unclear D gene. V lost 1 base to trimming and J lost 11 bases, with 15 bases between them. Germline V lookup: CDR1 MDHEN, CDR2 SYDVKM. The CDR3 is 15 amino acids. The CDR3 loop reads CASSLSSTTTTPLHF. CDR3 nucleotide sequence: TGTGCCAGCAGTTTATCCTCGACTACAACGACACCCCTCCACTTT.

The chain uses TRBV12-3 or TRBV12-4 and TRBJ2-7; TRBD1 matches 7 bases. The CDR3 has 13 residues. The ends lost 6 bases at V and 2 bases at J; junction bases unmatched: 4. CDR3 sequence: CASRRGQPYEQYF. The CDR3 DNA is TGTGCCAGCAGACGGGGACAGCCCTACGAGCAGTACTTC.

V is TRBV11-1 and J is TRBJ2-7, with a tentative D call TRBD1 (6 bases). Trimming left V 2 bases short and J 1 base short, with 9 bases between. Germline V gene lookup returns CDR1 SGHAT and CDR2 FQDESV (reference sequence). CDR3 size: 14 residues. The CDR3 sequence: CASSLRQGSYEQYF. As DNA, the CDR3 is TGTGCCAGCAGCTTACGGCAGGGGTCCTACGAGCAGTACTTC.

The chain joins TRBV5-1 to TRBJ2-1, with TRBD2 matching over 7 bases. This CDR3 spans 18 amino acids. Germline CDR1 is SGHRS and CDR2 is YFSETQ. The V gene end was trimmed by 0 bases and the J gene end by 5 bases; junction bases not matched to a gene: 14. CDR3 sequence: CASSLVSGPAIRNNEQFF. In DNA form, the CDR3 reads TGCGCCAGCAGCTTGGTTAGCGGGCCCGCAATCCGTAACAATGAGCAGTTCTTC.

The CDR3 is CASSLLGAGGRHTEAFF. DNA of the CDR3: TGTGCCAGCAGTTTATTGGGTGCGGGGGGAAGGCACACTGAAGCTTTCTTT. The J gene is TRBJ1-1, the V gene TRBV28; tentatively, D is TRBD1 (5 bases). V lost 1 base, J lost 3 bases, and 18 bases lay in between. The CDR3 loop spans 17 amino acids. Germline CDR1 reads MDHEN; CDR2 reads SYDVKM.

V and J are TRBV15 and TRBJ1-5, with 8 nucleotides matching TRBD1. This CDR3 spans 14 amino acids. V gave up 5 bases and J gave up 6 bases; unmatched junction bases: 6. Germline V lookup: CDR1 LNHNV, CDR2 YYDKDF (reference sequence). The CDR3: CATSPGGSVQPQHF. In nucleotides, the CDR3 is TGTGCCACCAGCCCAGGGGGCTCGGTTCAGCCCCAGCATTTT.

The V call is TRBV5-1, the J call TRBJ2-1; the match to TRBD2 covers 11 bases. Germline lookup yields CDR1 SGHRS and CDR2 YFSETQ. The CDR3 runs to 15 residues. Trimming removed 2 bases from V and 6 bases from J; junction bases left unmatched: 4. The CDR3, as DNA: TGCGCCAGCAGCTTCGAGACTAGCGGGGTCAATGAGCAGTTCTTC. It yields the protein CASSFETSGVNEQFF.

The V and J genes are TRBV11-2 and TRBJ2-7, with TRBD1 as a possible D gene (5 bases). Germline V gives CDR1 SGHAT, CDR2 FQNNGV. This CDR3 comprises 15 residues. V lost 0 bases and J 5 bases, leaving 14 bases between the germline ends. The CDR3 nucleotides are TGTGCCAGCAGCTTAGATGGGGCCAGGGCCAACGAGCAGTACTTC. Amino acids: CASSLDGARANEQYF.

The chain has TRBV2 and TRBJ2-7; TRBD1 matches at 8 bases. Per germline, CDR1 SNHLY and CDR2 FYNNEI. This CDR3 region has 12 residues. The trim removed 9 bases at V and 5 bases at J, leaving 6 bases unmatched. The CDR3 protein is CAREDRAHEQYF. In DNA, the CDR3 is TGTGCCAGAGAGGACAGGGCCCACGAGCAGTACTTC. The entire variable domain, with the rest obtained from reference TRBV2 and TRBJ2-7, is as follows: EPEVTQTPSHQVTQMGQEVILRCVPISNHLYFYWYRQILGQKVEFLVSFYNNEISEKSEIFDDQFSVERPDGSNFTLKIRSTKLEDSAMYFCAREDRAHEQYFGPGTRLTVT.

The chain is built from TRBV24-1 and TRBJ1-1; no reliable D call. The CDR3 runs 12 residues. Trimming left V 5 bases short and J 2 bases short, with 5 bases between. CDR1 is KGHDR, CDR2 SFDVKD, per germline. CDR3 loop: CATSAGNTEAFF. CDR3 DNA sequence: TGTGCCACCAGTGCTGGAAACACTGAAGCTTTCTTT.

The V call is TRBV6-2 or TRBV6-3, the J call TRBJ1-5, with 7 bases that match TRBD1. The V segment lost 4 bases and the J segment 4 bases; nucleotides outside the gene matches: 7. The germline V gene encodes CDR1 MNHEY and CDR2 SVGEGT. CDR3 size: 15 residues. DNA of the CDR3: TGTGCCAGCAGTTCACCGGGACAGACAAATCAGCCCCAGCATTTT. Translating gives CASSSPGQTNQPQHF.

V usage is TRBV7-2 and J usage is TRBJ2-3, with TRBD2 identical over 7 bases. Germline loops: CDR1 SGHTA, CDR2 FQGNSA. This CDR3 contains 16 residues. With V trimmed by 5 bases and J by 1 base, 9 bases remained unmatched. In DNA, the CDR3 is TGTGCCAGCAGCCCCCGGGACTACCGCGGCACAGATACGCAGTATTTT. Protein product: CASSPRDYRGTDTQYF.

The chain employs TRBV30 and TRBJ1-1, with D tentatively TRBD1 (5 bases). V was clipped by 3 bases and J by 8 bases, with 10 bases between them. The CDR3 has 11 residues. Germline values: CDR1 GTSNPN, CDR2 SVGIG (reference sequence). This CDR3 reads CAWSLNREAFF. CDR3 bases: TGTGCCTGGAGCCTTAACAGGGAAGCTTTCTTT.

The V call is TRBV5-6, the J call TRBJ2-2; D gene uncertain. The CDR3 runs 17 residues. Germline CDR1 SGHDT, CDR2 YYEEEE. V lost 3 bases to trimming and J lost 1 base, with 16 bases between them. The DNA of the CDR3 is TGTGCCAGCAGCTCCCTTCGGATTCTGCGGAACACCGGGGAGCTGTTTTTT. Protein product: CASSSLRILRNTGELFF.

V usage is TRBV4-1 and J usage is TRBJ2-1; tentatively, D is TRBD2 (6 bases). The germline V gene has CDR1 MGHRA and CDR2 YSYEKL. The CDR3 covers 18 residues. The V gene lost 4 bases and the J gene lost 8 bases, with 27 bases spanning the gap. The CDR3 DNA reads TGCGCCAGCAGCCCCTCCGATCTAAGACTAGTCTTCGGCGATGAGCAGTTCTTC. This codes for CASSPSDLRLVFGDEQFF.

The chain has TRBV10-2 and TRBJ2-5; D may match TRBD1 or TRBD2 (6 bases each). The CDR3 is 15 amino acids. V was trimmed by 7 bases and J by 3 bases, leaving 18 bases between them. Germline V lookup: CDR1 WSHSY, CDR2 SAAADI. CDR3 coding DNA: TGCGCCAGCAAGATGGTCGGGGGCGGAGAAGAGACCCAGTACTTC. Translating gives CASKMVGGGEETQYF.

The chain couples TRBV5-6 to TRBJ2-7; possible D gene TRBD1, 5 bases. The V gene's germline CDR1 is SGHDT and CDR2 YYEEEE. The CDR3 runs 14 residues. The germline V and J ends were trimmed by 1 base and 5 bases, with 13 bases remaining between them. CDR3 sequence reads: CASSLWGYHHEQYF. The CDR3 coding sequence is TGTGCCAGCAGCTTGTGGGGCTACCACCACGAGCAGTACTTC.

As for this clone: Additional DNA sequences in this sample encode the identical CDR3. The chain links TRBV6-5 to TRBJ1-1; D gene ambiguous. V dropped 5 bases and J dropped 1 base, with 11 bases sitting between them. Germline lookup yields CDR1 MNHEY and CDR2 SVGAGI. The CDR3 is made up of 14 amino acids. The CDR3 coding sequence is TGTGCCAGCAGTCAGAGGACGGAGAACACTGAAGCTTTCTTT. Protein product: CASSQRTENTEAFF.

The chain combines TRBV7-9 with TRBJ2-1; 7 bases line up with TRBD1. The CDR3 extends over 16 amino acids. CDR1 and CDR2 (germline): SEHNR, FQNEAQ (reference sequence). V lost 2 bases, J lost 4 bases, and 8 bases stayed unmatched. The CDR3 DNA reads as TGTGCCAGCAGCTTATATGTACAGGGGATTTACAATGAGCAGTTCTTC. This sequence encodes CASSLYVQGIYNEQFF.

This chain uses TRBV5-4 with TRBJ2-2, with a tentative D call TRBD1 (5 bases). There are 14 residues in the CDR3. Trimming took 6 bases from V and 4 from J, leaving 13 bases between them. Looked up from germline, CDR1 is SGHNT and CDR2 is YYREEE (reference sequence). CDR3: CASNQKGSTGELFF. The CDR3 DNA follows: TGTGCCAGCAACCAGAAGGGGTCCACCGGGGAGCTGTTTTTT.